This T cell receptor (beta chain) is drawn from a study of Graves' ophthalmopathy and Graves' hyperthyroidism. Findings and caveats of the study: Most thyroid-expanded clonotypes exceeding 0.001 frequency were also found in blood.

Each diagnosis was determined on the basis of clinical symptoms, serum thyroxine, TRAb, thyroid ultrasound and orbital computed tomography. The CDR3 spans 13 residues. Per germline, CDR1 DFQATT and CDR2 SNEGSKA (reference sequence). The ends were cut back, 0 bases at V and 4 bases at J, with 10 bases in the middle. RNA transcripts provided the template for amplifying TCR beta CDR3 regions. Investigators did first-round RT-PCR with HTBI primers, then second-round multiplex PCR. TCRdb re-called the multiplex PCR reads through MiXCR, storing one row per CDR3 protein. The sample lists over 650,000 distinct CDR3 sequences, approximately 39% occurring once. On this clonotype itself: As yet, its antigen is unknown.

The sequence came from an adult man with Graves' ophthalmopathy. Sample: peripheral blood. V and J are TRBV20-1 and TRBJ2-7; possibly TRBD1 for D (6 bases). This chain's CDR3 is CSAREQGGYEQYF. CDR3 in DNA: TGCAGTGCTAGAGAGCAAGGGGGATACGAGCAGTACTTC.